This TCR beta chain emerged from a study of blood T cells in healthy people across ages. Study-level background: Per every two T cells, about one barcoded beta molecule was captured by template switching.

Primers used in a second PCR of about 7 to 12 cycles were a sample-barcoded 5' primer and a J-beta primer mix. The template-switch adaptor was a 5' adaptor with 12 random nucleotides. It tagged each cDNA molecule. From the 5' RACE reads, TCRdb called clonotypes with MiXCR, one entry per CDR3 protein. The sample has more than 700,000 distinct CDR3 sequences; about half are singletons. V gave up 0 bases and J gave up 3 bases; unmatched junction bases: 4. The CDR3 extends over 16 amino acids. Germline V gene lookup returns CDR1 LGHNA and CDR2 YSLEER. The sequenced material came from blood. V and J are TRBV4-3 and TRBJ2-5, with TRBD2 matching 10 bases. This TCR came from a man older than 75 in good health. The CDR3 DNA follows: TGCGCCAGCAGCCAAGATCTTCTAGCGGGAGAAGAGACCCAGTACTTC. Its translation: CASSQDLLAGEETQYF.